The source of this TCR beta chain is a study of cytomegalovirus exposure and HLA in healthy donors. Study at large: Earlier findings included about 120 million unique TCR beta sequences obtained from about 180 million T cells.

PCR amplification relied on 60 Vbeta primers (plus 13 Jbeta primers). Sequencing was performed with immunoSEQ multiplex PCR; in TCRdb, only in-frame clones are kept and a portion is missing. The profile shows about 130,000 clones, roughly 71% of them singletons. This CDR3 contains 17 residues. The germline V gene has CDR1 SEHNR and CDR2 FQNEAQ (reference sequence). The table lists this clone with a count of one. Its cognate antigen is unknown. The junction differs from germline at one of its ends, possibly a read error. The study, taken as a whole, reports: Presence/absence results assume similar sequencing depth per donor, which may not hold.

The source material was PBMCs. The receptor was derived from a woman between 50 and 59 years old in good health and CMV-seropositive. This chain joins TRBV7-9 and TRBJ2-7; D possibly corresponds to TRBD2 (5 bases). The CDR3 spells CASSFPSGSWRSYEQYF. The CDR3, as DNA: TGTGCAAGCAGCTTTCCCAGCGGCAGTTGGAGATCCTACGAGCAGTACTTC.